What follows are 22 T cell receptor beta chains derived from one specimen sequenced in a study of control samples from healthy donors and cancer patients (TCRdb year 2020). The library was built by means of the immunoSEQ multiplex PCR assay. In TCRdb, the immuneACCESS table is reduced to in-frame sequences with V and J assigned. These tables do not hold every clone; where another copy was compared, an unresolved V gene accounts for under half, and the others remain unexplained. A total of 150,000 to 170,000 clones appear in this sample, about 94% of them only once. Of the sample, about 5.2% is held by the ten largest clones. Input material: blood. The source of these receptors is a man aged 35 to 55 in good health.

The chain combines TRBV10-3 with TRBJ2-3; D call uncertain. Trimming took 6 bases from V and 4 from J, leaving 5 bases between them. Germline-derived CDR1 and CDR2 are ENHRY and SYGVKD. CDR3 size: 11 residues. The CDR3 spells CAIRIADTQYF. DNA for the CDR3: TGTGCCATCAGGATAGCAGATACGCAGTATTTT.

V and J are TRBV18 and TRBJ1-1; 8 bases map to TRBD1. Unmatched junction bases numbered 2, after V lost 3 bases and J lost 5 bases. CDR1 is KGHSH and CDR2 is LQKENI in the germline V gene. The CDR3 totals 13 residues. The DNA of the CDR3 is TGTGCCAGCTCACCGGACAGGGAGACTGAAGCTTTCTTT. Translating it yields CASSPDRETEAFF.

This chain links TRBV20-1 with TRBJ1-1; no definite D call. Germline lookup yields CDR1 DFQATT and CDR2 SNEGSKA (reference sequence). The length of the CDR3 is 11 residues. The V gene lost 0 bases and the J gene lost 6 bases, with 5 bases spanning the gap. In DNA form, the CDR3 reads TGCAGTGCTAGAGATCTTGCTGAAGCTTTCTTT. Its translation: CSARDLAEAFF.

The gene calls are TRBV7-2 and TRBJ2-5; 8 nucleotides match TRBD1. Looked up from germline, CDR1 is SGHTA and CDR2 is FQGNSA. Unmatched junction bases numbered 10, after V lost 3 bases and J lost 7 bases. The CDR3 sequence is 15 residues long. In DNA, the CDR3 is TGTGCCAGCAGCTTTGGGCCAGGGGGCGTGGGGACCCAGTACTTC. It encodes CASSFGPGGVGTQYF.

The rearrangement joins TRBV10-2 to TRBJ1-5; D possibly corresponds to TRBD1 (6 bases). This CDR3 is 15 amino acids long. Per germline, CDR1 WSHSY and CDR2 SAAADI. Trimming took 0 bases from V and 8 from J, leaving 14 bases between them. The CDR3 nucleotides read TGCGCCAGCAGTGAGTCGTCCGGGGGCGGTAAGCCCCAGCATTTT. It yields the protein CASSESSGGGKPQHF.

This chain joins TRBV9 and TRBJ2-7, with TRBD1 as a possible D gene (6 bases). Trimming cost V 7 bases and J 3 bases, with 20 bases left between them. CDR1 SGDLS and CDR2 YYNGEE come from the germline V gene. This CDR3 is built from 15 residues. CDR3 sequence: CASQKAPGENYEQYF. In DNA form, the CDR3 reads TGTGCCAGCCAAAAAGCTCCAGGGGAGAACTACGAGCAGTACTTC. Based on the CDR3 plus reference TRBV9 and TRBJ2-7, the full variable domain is DSGVTQTPKHLITATGQRVTLRCSPRSGDLSVYWYQQSLDQGLQFLIQYYNGEERAKGNILERFSAQQFPDLHSELNLSSLELGDSALYFCASQKAPGENYEQYFGPGTRLTVT.

This clone was seen once. The chain recombines TRBV7-3 with TRBJ2-1, with D unresolved. V shed 1 base and J shed 7 bases, with 5 bases lying between them. The CDR3 totals 12 residues. The germline gives CDR1 SGHTA, CDR2 FQGTGA. The CDR3 DNA reads as TGTGCCAGCAGCTTAAGTGGTAATGAGCAGTTCTTC. As protein: CASSLSGNEQFF.

The chain joins TRBV7-9 to TRBJ1-1; D remains ambiguous. The CDR3 loop spans 12 amino acids. V lost 7 bases and J lost 1, with 7 bases in between. Looked up from germline, CDR1 is SEHNR and CDR2 is FQNEAQ (reference sequence). The CDR3 DNA sequence: TGTGCCAGCATGGACGGGAACACTGAAGCTTTCTTT. Protein product: CASMDGNTEAFF. Complete variable domain (other parts from reference TRBV7-9 and TRBJ1-1): DTGVSQNPRHKITKRGQNVTFRCDPISEHNRLYWYRQTLGQGPEFLTYFQNEAQLEKSRLLSDRFSAERPKGSFSTLEIQRTEQGDSAMYLCASMDGNTEAFFGQGTRLTVV.

The chain uses TRBV29-1 and TRBJ1-6; 11 nucleotides match TRBD1. Germline V gene sequence: CDR1 SQVTM, CDR2 ANQGSEA. The length of the CDR3 is 13 residues. V trimming: 7 bases; J trimming: 7 bases; junction bases outside the gene matches: 3. In DNA, the CDR3 is TGCAGCGCGGGACAGGGGGGAAATTCACCCCTCCACTTT. Translating it yields CSAGQGGNSPLHF.

This clone appeared a few times. V gene TRBV28 combines with J gene TRBJ2-3, with a possible D match to TRBD1 (5 bases). V lost 5 bases and J lost 2, with 8 bases in between. Germline loops: CDR1 MDHEN, CDR2 SYDVKM. This CDR3 has 13 amino acids. DNA for the CDR3: TGTGCCAGCAGTCGACAGTTCACAGATACGCAGTATTTT. Translated, it gives CASSRQFTDTQYF.

CDR3 residues: CASSDSGGDLDEQFF. CDR3 nucleotide sequence: TGTGCCAGCAGCGACAGCGGGGGAGATTTGGATGAGCAGTTCTTC. The chain links TRBV9 to TRBJ2-1, with TRBD2 matching over 8 bases. The V segment lost 3 bases and the J segment 8 bases; nucleotides outside the gene matches: 10. Germline V gives CDR1 SGDLS, CDR2 YYNGEE. There are 15 residues in the CDR3.

The chain is built from TRBV20-1 and TRBJ1-4; possible D gene TRBD1, 5 bases. Trimming took off 3 bases at V and 7 bases at J, with 24 bases between the two ends. There are 17 residues in the CDR3. Germline V gives CDR1 DFQATT, CDR2 SNEGSKA (reference sequence). In DNA, the CDR3 is TGCAGTGCTAGTCCCGGGGAGCAGAGGGGAATTGGTGAAAAACTGTTTTTT. It codes for CSASPGEQRGIGEKLFF.

This clone was seen once. This rearrangement joins TRBV12-3 or TRBV12-4 to TRBJ1-6, with a possible D match to TRBD1 (5 bases). CDR3 length: 12 residues. V lost 6 bases and J 13 bases, leaving 13 bases between the germline ends. Here the CDR3 DNA reads TGTGCCAGCAGCCTCCAGGGTCTCCCCCTCCACTTT. Translation gives CASSLQGLPLHF.

V and J are TRBV18 and TRBJ2-7; D remains ambiguous. V dropped 3 bases and J dropped 0 bases, with 18 bases sitting between them. Germline loops: CDR1 KGHSH, CDR2 LQKENI. This CDR3 comprises 17 residues. In nucleotides, the CDR3 is TGTGCCAGCTCACCGTACCCGAAAGGGTTGGACTCCTACGAGCAGTACTTC. This sequence encodes CASSPYPKGLDSYEQYF. The full variable domain, with the rest looked up from reference TRBV18 and TRBJ2-7, is NAGVMQNPRHLVRRRGQEARLRCSPMKGHSHVYWYRQLPEEGLKFMVYLQKENIIDESGMPKERFSAEFPKEGPSILRIQQVVRGDSAAYFCASSPYPKGLDSYEQYFGPGTRLTVT.

The chain has TRBV9 and TRBJ1-1; a weak D match, TRBD1 (5 bases). V was pared by 6 bases and J by 4 bases, with 19 bases between. The germline V gene has CDR1 SGDLS and CDR2 YYNGEE. The CDR3 is made up of 15 amino acids. CDR3 sequence: CASMSLREGLTEAFF. The CDR3 region has the DNA TGTGCCAGCATGTCCCTACGAGAGGGACTCACTGAAGCTTTCTTT. Combining the CDR3 with reference TRBV9 and TRBJ1-1 gives the whole variable domain DSGVTQTPKHLITATGQRVTLRCSPRSGDLSVYWYQQSLDQGLQFLIQYYNGEERAKGNILERFSAQQFPDLHSELNLSSLELGDSALYFCASMSLREGLTEAFFGQGTRLTVV.

The chain is built from TRBV5-6 and TRBJ2-3; 11 positions match TRBD1. CDR3 length: 15 residues. V shed 3 bases and J 6 bases; nucleotides not matched to a gene: 6. From germline, CDR1 is SGHDT and CDR2 YYEEEE. The CDR3 nucleotides read TGTGCCAGCAGCTCGACCGGGACAGGGGGGGATACGCAGTATTTT. Translating gives CASSSTGTGGDTQYF.

This clone turned up a few times. The chain carries TRBV6-5 and TRBJ2-6; D is ambiguous. The germline CDR1 and CDR2 sequences are MNHEY and SVGAGI. CDR3 length: 15 amino acids. Trimming left V 6 bases short and J 0 bases short, with 9 bases between. CDR3 bases: TGTGCCAGCAGCCAGAGTTCCTCTGGGGCCAACGTCCTGACTTTC. It encodes CASSQSSSGANVLTF.

The chain links TRBV29-1 to TRBJ1-6; D remains unclear. Trimming took 4 bases from V and 6 from J, leaving 10 bases between them. The CDR3 is 13 residues long. CDR1 and CDR2 (germline): SQVTM, ANQGSEA. This CDR3 reads CSVGSGLNSPLHF. The CDR3 DNA reads as TGCAGCGTTGGGTCCGGCCTTAATTCACCCCTCCACTTT.

The CDR3 DNA follows: TGTGCCAGCAGGCCGGGGACAGGGGGTAGCTATGGCTACACCTTC. Translation: CASRPGTGGSYGYTF. The V gene is TRBV28, the J gene TRBJ1-2; 11 bases are a match to TRBD1. Germline V gene data show CDR1 as MDHEN and CDR2 as SYDVKM. This CDR3 has 15 amino acids. The ends lost 6 bases at V and 4 bases at J; junction bases unmatched: 7.

The CDR3 DNA is TGTGCCAGCAGTTACGGGGACAGGGGAGGTGGTGGCTACACCTTC. It specifies CASSYGDRGGGGYTF. The chain couples TRBV6-5 to TRBJ1-2, with TRBD1 matching 10 bases. The junction had 7 bases not matched to a gene; V was cut back by 2 bases and J by 7 bases. This CDR3 comprises 15 residues. The germline CDR1 and CDR2 sequences are MNHEY and SVGAGI.

The chain couples TRBV27 to TRBJ2-3; D perhaps matches TRBD1 (6 bases). CDR1 and CDR2 from the germline V gene are MNHEY and SMNVEV (reference sequence). CDR3 length: 15 residues. The germline V and J ends were trimmed by 9 bases and 0 bases, with 16 bases remaining between them. The CDR3 region has the DNA TGTGCCAGTCAGGGGCTAGGTATAAGCACAGATACGCAGTATTTT. Its protein product is CASQGLGISTDTQYF.

V gene TRBV3-1 (or the pseudogene TRBV3-2) combines with J gene TRBJ1-2; TRBD1 agrees at 9 bases. CDR3 length equals 14 residues. Trimming removed 1 base from V and 6 bases from J; junction bases left unmatched: 3. The V gene's germline CDR1 is LGHDT and CDR2 YNNKEL (reference sequence). Here the CDR3 reads CASSQAGTGNGYTF. In DNA form, the CDR3 reads TGTGCCAGCAGCCAAGCCGGGACAGGGAATGGCTACACCTTC.